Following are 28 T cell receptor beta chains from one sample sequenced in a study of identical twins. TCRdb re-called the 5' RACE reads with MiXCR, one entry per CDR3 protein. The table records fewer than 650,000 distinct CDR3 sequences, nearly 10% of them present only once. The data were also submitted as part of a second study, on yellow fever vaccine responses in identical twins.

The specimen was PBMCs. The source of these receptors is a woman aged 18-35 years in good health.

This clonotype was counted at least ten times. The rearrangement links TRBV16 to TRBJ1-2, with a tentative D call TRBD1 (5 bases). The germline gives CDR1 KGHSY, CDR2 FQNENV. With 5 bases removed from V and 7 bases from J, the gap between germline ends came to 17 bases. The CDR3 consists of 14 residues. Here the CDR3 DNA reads TGTGCCAGCAGCGCCTCCGAGGGGCAAGGTGGCTACACCTTC. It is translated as CASSASEGQGGYTF.

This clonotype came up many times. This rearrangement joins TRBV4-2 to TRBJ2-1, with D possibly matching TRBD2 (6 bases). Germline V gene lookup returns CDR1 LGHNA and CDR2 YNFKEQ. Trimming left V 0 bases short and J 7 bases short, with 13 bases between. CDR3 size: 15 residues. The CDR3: CASSQEAGLGNEQFF. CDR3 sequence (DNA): TGTGCCAGCAGCCAAGAAGCGGGCCTGGGGAATGAGCAGTTCTTC.

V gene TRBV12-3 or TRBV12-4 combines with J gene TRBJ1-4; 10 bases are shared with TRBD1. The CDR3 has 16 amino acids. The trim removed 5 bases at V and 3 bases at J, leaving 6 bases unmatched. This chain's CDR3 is CASSVTGGAANEKLFF. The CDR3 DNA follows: TGTGCCAGCAGTGTGACAGGGGGCGCAGCTAATGAAAAACTGTTTTTT.

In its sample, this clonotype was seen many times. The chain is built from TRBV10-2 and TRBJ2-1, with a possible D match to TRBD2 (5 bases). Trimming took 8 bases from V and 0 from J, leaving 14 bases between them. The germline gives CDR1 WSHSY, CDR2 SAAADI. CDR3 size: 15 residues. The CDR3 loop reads CASRPMTNSYNEQFF. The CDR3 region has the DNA TGCGCCAGCCGGCCGATGACTAACTCCTACAATGAGCAGTTCTTC.

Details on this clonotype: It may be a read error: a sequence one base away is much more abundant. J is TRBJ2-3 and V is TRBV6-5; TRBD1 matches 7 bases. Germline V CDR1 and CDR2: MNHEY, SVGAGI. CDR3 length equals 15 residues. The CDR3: CANSYRAGGTDTQYF. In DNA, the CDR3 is TGTGCCAACAGTTACCGGGCAGGGGGTACAGATACGCAGTATTTT.

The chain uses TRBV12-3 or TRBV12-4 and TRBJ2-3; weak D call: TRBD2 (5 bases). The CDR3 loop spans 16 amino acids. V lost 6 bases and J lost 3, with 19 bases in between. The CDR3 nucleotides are TGTGCCAGCAGCCCGTCGCGCGGGTTCGGGACAGATACGCAGTATTTT. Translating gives CASSPSRGFGTDTQYF.

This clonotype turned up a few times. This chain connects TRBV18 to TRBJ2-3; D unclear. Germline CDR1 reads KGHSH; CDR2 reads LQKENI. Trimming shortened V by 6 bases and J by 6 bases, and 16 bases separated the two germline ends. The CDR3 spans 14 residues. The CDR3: CASSQSIEFDTQYF. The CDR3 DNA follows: TGTGCCAGCTCTCAATCTATCGAGTTTGATACGCAGTATTTT.

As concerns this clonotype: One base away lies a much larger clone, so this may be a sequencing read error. CDR3 in DNA: TGCGCCGGCAGCTCGACTAGGACCACAGATACGCAGTATTTT. Protein: CAGSSTRTTDTQYF. The rearrangement links TRBV5-1 to TRBJ2-3; D perhaps matches TRBD2 (6 bases). Germline values: CDR1 SGHRS, CDR2 YFSETQ. The CDR3 is 14 residues long.

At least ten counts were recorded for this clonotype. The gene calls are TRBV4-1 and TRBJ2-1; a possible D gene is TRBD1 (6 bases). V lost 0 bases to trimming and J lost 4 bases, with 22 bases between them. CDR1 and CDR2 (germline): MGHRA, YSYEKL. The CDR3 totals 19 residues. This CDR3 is CASSQETPPIGQPYNEQFF. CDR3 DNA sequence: TGCGCCAGCAGCCAAGAGACCCCGCCGATTGGACAGCCTTACAATGAGCAGTTCTTC.

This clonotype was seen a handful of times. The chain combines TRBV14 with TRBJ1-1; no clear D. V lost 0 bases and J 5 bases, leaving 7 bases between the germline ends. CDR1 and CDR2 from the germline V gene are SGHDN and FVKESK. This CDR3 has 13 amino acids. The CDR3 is CASSQDIRTEAFF. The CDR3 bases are TGTGCCAGCAGCCAAGATATTCGAACTGAAGCTTTCTTT.

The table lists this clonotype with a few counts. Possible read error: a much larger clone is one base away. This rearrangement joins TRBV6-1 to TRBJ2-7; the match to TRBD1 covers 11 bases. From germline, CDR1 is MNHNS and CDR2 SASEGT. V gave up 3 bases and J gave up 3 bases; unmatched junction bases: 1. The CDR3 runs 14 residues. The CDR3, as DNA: TGTGCCAGCAGTGACGGGACAGGGGGCTACGAGCAGTACTTC. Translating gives CASSDGTGGYEQYF.

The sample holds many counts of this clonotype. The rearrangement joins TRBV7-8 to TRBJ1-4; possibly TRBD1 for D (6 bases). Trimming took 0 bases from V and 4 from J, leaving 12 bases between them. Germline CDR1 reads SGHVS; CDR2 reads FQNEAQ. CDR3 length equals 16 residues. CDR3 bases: TGTGCCAGCAGCTTAGCGTATGGGGGGCGTAATGAAAAACTGTTTTTT. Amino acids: CASSLAYGGRNEKLFF.

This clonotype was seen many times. The CDR3 protein is CASSSLRDGYTF. Written as DNA, the CDR3 is TGTGCCAGCAGTTCTCTCCGGGACGGCTACACCTTC. The chain links TRBV12-3 or TRBV12-4 to TRBJ1-2; TRBD1 is a possible D gene (5 bases). The CDR3 is made up of 12 amino acids. V was shortened by 4 bases and J by 8 bases, with 11 bases between the two germline ends.

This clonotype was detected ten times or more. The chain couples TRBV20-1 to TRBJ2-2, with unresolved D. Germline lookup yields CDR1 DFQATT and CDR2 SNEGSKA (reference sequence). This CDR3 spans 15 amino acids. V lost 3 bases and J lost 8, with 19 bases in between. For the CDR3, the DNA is TGCAGTGCTAGTCCAGGACCAGTGGCCCATGGGGAGCTGTTTTTT. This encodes CSASPGPVAHGELFF.

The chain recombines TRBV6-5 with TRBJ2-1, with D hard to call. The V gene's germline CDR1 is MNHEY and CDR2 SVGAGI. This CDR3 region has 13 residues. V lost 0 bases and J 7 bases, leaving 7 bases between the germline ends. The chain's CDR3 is CASSYSSGNEQFF. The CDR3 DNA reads TGTGCCAGCAGTTACTCGTCAGGTAATGAGCAGTTCTTC.

CDR3 sequence: CASSQDSRAAGTGELFF. CDR3 coding DNA: TGTGCCAGCAGCCAAGATTCCCGAGCAGCAGGGACCGGGGAGCTGTTTTTT. V and J are TRBV4-2 and TRBJ2-2; TRBD1 is a possible D gene (5 bases). The germline V gene has CDR1 LGHNA and CDR2 YNFKEQ. The CDR3 covers 17 residues. V was trimmed by 0 bases and J by 5 bases, leaving 16 bases between them.

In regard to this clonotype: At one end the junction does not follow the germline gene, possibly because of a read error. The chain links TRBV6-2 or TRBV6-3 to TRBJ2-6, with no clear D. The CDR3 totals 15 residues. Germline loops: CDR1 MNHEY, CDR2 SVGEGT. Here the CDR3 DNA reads TGTGCCAGCAGTTACGCCCTTTATCCACCAAGCGTCCTGACCTTC. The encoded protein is CASSYALYPPSVLTF.

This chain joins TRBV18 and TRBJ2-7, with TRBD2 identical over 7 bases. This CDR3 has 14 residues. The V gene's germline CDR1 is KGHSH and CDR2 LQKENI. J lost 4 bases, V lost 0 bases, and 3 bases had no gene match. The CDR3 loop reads CASSPPAGVYEQYF. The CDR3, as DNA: TGTGCCAGCTCACCACCTGCGGGGGTATACGAGCAGTACTTC.

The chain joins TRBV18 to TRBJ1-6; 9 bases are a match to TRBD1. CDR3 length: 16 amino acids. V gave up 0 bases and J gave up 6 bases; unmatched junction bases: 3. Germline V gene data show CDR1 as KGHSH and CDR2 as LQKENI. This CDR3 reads CASSPPVGQGNSPLHF. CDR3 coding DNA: TGTGCCAGCTCACCACCGGTGGGACAGGGTAATTCACCCCTCCACTTT.

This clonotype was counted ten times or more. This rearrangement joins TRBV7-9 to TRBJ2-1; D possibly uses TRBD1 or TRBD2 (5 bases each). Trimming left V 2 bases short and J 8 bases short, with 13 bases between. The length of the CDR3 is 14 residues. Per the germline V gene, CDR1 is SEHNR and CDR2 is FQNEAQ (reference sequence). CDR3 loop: CASSLIIGADEQFF. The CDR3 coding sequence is TGTGCCAGCAGCTTAATCATCGGGGCAGATGAGCAGTTCTTC.

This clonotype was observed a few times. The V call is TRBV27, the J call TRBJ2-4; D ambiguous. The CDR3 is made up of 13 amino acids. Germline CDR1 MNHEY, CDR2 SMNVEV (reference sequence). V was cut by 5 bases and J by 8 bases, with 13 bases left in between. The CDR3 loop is CASSAIGQHIQYF. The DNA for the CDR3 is TGTGCCAGCAGTGCCATTGGTCAACACATTCAGTACTTC.

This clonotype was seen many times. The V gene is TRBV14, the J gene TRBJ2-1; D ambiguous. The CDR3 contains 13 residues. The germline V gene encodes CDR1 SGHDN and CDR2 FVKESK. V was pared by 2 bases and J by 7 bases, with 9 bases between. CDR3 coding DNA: TGTGCCAGCAGCCAAAACCTAGGGAATGAGCAGTTCTTC. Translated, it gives CASSQNLGNEQFF.

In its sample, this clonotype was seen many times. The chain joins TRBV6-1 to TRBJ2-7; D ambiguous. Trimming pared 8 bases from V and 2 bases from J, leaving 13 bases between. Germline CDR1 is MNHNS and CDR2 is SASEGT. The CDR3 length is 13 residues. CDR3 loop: CASGLGQPYEQYF. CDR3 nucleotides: TGTGCCAGCGGCTTGGGCCAGCCCTACGAGCAGTACTTC.

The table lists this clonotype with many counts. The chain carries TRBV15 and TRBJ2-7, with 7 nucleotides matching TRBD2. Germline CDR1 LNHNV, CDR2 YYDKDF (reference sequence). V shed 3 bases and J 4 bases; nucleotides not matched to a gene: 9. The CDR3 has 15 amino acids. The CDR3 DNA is TGTGCCACCAGCAGGGGGGAGGGATCGGGGTACGAGCAGTACTTC. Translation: CATSRGEGSGYEQYF.

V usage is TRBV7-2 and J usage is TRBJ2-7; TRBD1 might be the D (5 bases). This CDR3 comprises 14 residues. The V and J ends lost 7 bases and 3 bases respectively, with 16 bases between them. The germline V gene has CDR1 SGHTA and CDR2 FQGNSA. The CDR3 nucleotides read TGTGCCAGCACCTCGGACACCCCTCGCTACGAGCAGTACTTC. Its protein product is CASTSDTPRYEQYF.

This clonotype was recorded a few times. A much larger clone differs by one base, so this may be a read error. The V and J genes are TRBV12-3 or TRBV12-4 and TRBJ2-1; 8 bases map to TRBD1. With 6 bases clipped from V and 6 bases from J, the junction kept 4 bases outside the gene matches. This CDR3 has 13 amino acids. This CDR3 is CASSRDRFNEQFF. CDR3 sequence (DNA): TGTGCCAGCAGCCGGGACAGGTTCAATGAGCAGTTCTTC.

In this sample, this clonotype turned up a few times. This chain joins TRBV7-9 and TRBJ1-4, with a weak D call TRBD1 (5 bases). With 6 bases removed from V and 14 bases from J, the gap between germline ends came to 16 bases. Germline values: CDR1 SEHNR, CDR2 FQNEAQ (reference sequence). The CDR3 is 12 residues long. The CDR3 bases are TGTGCCAGCAGTCCAAGCGGGGGTGGGCTGTTTTTT. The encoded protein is CASSPSGGGLFF.

DNA for the CDR3: TGTGCCAGCAGTTCATCTTCGACAGGCTCCTACGAGCAGTACTTC. Its translation: CASSSSSTGSYEQYF. This sequence joins TRBV28 and TRBJ2-7; TRBD1 is a possible D gene (6 bases). Looked up from germline, CDR1 is MDHEN and CDR2 is SYDVKM. The CDR3 consists of 15 residues. V lost 4 bases and J lost 0, with 13 bases in between.